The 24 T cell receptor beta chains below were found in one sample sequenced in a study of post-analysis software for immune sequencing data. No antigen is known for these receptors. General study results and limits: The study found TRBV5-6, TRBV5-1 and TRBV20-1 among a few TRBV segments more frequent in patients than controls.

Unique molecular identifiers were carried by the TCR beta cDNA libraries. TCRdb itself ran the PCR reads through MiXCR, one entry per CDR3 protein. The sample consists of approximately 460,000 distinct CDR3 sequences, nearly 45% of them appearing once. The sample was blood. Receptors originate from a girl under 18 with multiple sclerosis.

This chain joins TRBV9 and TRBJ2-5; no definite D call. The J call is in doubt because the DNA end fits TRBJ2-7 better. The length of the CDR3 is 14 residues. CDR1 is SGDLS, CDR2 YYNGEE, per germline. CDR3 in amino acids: CASSVGVGTYEQYF. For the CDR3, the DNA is TGTGCCAGCAGCGTAGGGGTGGGAACCTACGAGCAGTACTTC.

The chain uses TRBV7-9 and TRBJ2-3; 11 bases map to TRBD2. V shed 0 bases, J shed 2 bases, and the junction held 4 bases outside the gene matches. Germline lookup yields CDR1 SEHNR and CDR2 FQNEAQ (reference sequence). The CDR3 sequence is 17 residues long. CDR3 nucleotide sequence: TGTGCCAGCAGCTTAGCGGCGACTAGCGGGAACACAGATACGCAGTATTTT. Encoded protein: CASSLAATSGNTDTQYF.

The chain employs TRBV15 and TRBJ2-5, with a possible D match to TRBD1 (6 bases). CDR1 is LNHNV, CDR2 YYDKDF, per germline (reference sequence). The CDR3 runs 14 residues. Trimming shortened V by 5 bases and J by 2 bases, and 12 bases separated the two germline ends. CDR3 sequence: CATSGNRVQETQYF. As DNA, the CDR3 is TGTGCCACCAGCGGAAACAGGGTACAAGAGACCCAGTACTTC.

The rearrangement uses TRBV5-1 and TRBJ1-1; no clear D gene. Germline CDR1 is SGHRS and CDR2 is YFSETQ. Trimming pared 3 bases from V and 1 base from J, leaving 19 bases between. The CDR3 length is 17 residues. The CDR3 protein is CASSYGPGFGSNTEAFF. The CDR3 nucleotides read TGCGCCAGCAGCTACGGACCGGGTTTCGGGTCGAACACTGAAGCTTTCTTT. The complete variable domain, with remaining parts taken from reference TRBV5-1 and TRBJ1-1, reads KAGVTQTPRYLIKTRGQQVTLSCSPISGHRSVSWYQQTPGQGLQFLFEYFSETQRNKGNFPGRFSGRQFSNSRSEMNVSTLELGDSALYLCASSYGPGFGSNTEAFFGQGTRLTVV.

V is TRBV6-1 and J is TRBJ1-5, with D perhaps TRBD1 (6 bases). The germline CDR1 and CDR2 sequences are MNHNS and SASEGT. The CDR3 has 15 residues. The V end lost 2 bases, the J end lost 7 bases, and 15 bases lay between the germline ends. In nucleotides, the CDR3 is TGTGCCAGCAGTGAACGGTTGGGGGGCAGCCAGCCCCAGCATTTT. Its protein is CASSERLGGSQPQHF.

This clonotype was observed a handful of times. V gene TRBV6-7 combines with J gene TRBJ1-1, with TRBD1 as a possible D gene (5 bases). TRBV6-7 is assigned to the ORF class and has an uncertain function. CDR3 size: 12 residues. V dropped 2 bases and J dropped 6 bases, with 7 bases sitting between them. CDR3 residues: CASSYGGSEAFF. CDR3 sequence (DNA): TGTGCCAGCAGTTACGGGGGTTCTGAAGCTTTCTTT.

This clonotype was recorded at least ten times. CDR3 bases: TGTGCCACAGCGGACGGCAGCTCCTACAATGAGCAGTTCTTC. Encoded protein: CATADGSSYNEQFF. This chain connects TRBV12-3 or TRBV12-4 to TRBJ2-1, with D perhaps matching TRBD2 (5 bases). The ends were cut back, 10 bases at V and 0 bases at J, with 13 bases in the middle. The CDR3 has 14 amino acids.

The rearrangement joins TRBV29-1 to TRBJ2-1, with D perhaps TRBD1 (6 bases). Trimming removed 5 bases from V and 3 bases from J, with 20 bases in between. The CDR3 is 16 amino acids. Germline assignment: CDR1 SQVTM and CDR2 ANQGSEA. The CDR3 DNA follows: TGCAGCGTTTTTGGGGCCGGGACATACCTCTACAATGAGCAGTTCTTC. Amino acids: CSVFGAGTYLYNEQFF.

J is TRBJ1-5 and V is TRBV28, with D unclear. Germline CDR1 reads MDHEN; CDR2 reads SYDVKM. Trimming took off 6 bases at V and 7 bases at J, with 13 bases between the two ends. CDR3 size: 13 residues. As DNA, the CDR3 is TGTGCCAGCAGGCCAGGTGGGTGGCAGCCCCAGCATTTT. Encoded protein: CASRPGGWQPQHF.

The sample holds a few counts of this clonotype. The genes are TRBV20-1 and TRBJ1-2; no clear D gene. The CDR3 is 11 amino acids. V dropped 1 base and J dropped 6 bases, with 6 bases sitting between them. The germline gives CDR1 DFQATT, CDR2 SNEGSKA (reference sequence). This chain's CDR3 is CSARGGNGYTF. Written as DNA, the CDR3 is TGCAGTGCTAGAGGAGGGAATGGCTACACCTTC.

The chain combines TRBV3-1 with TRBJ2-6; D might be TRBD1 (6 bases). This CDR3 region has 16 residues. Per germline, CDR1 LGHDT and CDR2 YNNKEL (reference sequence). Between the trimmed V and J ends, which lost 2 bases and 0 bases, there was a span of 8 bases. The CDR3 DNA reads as TGTGCCAGCAGCCAACTCAGGGGCTCTGGGGCCAACGTCCTGACTTTC. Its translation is CASSQLRGSGANVLTF.

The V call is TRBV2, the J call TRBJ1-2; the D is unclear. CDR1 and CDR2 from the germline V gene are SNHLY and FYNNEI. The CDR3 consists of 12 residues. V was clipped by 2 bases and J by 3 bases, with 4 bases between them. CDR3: CASSERYYGYTF. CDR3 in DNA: TGTGCCAGCAGTGAAAGGTACTATGGCTACACCTTC. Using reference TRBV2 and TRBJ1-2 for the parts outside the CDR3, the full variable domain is EPEVTQTPSHQVTQMGQEVILRCVPISNHLYFYWYRQILGQKVEFLVSFYNNEISEKSEIFDDQFSVERPDGSNFTLKIRSTKLEDSAMYFCASSERYYGYTFGSGTRLTVV.

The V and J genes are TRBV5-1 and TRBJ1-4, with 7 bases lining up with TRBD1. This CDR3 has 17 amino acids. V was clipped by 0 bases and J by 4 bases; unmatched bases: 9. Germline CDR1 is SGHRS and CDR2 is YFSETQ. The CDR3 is CASSLGIRQGRNEKLFF. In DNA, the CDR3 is TGCGCCAGCAGCTTGGGGATTCGACAGGGCCGTAATGAAAAACTGTTTTTT. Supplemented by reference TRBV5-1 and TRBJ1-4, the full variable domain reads KAGVTQTPRYLIKTRGQQVTLSCSPISGHRSVSWYQQTPGQGLQFLFEYFSETQRNKGNFPGRFSGRQFSNSRSEMNVSTLELGDSALYLCASSLGIRQGRNEKLFFGSGTQLSVL.

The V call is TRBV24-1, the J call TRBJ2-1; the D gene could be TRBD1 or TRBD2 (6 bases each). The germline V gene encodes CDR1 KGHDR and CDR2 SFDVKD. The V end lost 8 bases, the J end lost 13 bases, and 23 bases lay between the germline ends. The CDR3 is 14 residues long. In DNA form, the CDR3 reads TGTGCCACCACCACTTCGGACAGCCCGGAGGGACAGTTCTTC. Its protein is CATTTSDSPEGQFF.

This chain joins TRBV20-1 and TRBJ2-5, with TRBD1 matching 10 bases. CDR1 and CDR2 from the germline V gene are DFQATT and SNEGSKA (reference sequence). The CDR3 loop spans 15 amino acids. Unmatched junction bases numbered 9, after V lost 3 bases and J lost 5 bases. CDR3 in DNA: TGCAGTGCTAGGCGCCGGGACAGGGGATGGGAGACCCAGTACTTC. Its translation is CSARRRDRGWETQYF.

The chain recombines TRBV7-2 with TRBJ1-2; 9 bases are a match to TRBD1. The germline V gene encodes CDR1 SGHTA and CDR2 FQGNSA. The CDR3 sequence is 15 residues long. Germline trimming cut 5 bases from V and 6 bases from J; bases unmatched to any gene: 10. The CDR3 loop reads CASSTGGRVGDGYTF. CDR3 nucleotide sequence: TGTGCCAGCAGCACAGGGGGCAGGGTCGGGGATGGCTACACCTTC. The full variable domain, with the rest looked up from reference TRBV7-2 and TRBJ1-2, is GAGVSQSPSNKVTEKGKDVELRCDPISGHTALYWYRQSLGQGLEFLIYFQGNSAPDKSGLPSDRFSAERTGGSVSTLTIQRTQQEDSAVYLCASSTGGRVGDGYTFGSGTRLTVV.

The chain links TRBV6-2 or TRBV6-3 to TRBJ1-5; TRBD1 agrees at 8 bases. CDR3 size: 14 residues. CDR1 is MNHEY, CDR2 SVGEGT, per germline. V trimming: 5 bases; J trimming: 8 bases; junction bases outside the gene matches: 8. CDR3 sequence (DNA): TGTGCCAGCAGTCGACAGGGGATCAAAAAGCCCCAGCATTTT. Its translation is CASSRQGIKKPQHF.

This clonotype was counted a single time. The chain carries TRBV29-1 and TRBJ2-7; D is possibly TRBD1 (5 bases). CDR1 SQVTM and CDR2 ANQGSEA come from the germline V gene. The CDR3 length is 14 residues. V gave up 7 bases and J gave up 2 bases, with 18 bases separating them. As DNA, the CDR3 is TGCAGCGCTGGACAAACTGACACCGCCTACGAGCAGTACTTC. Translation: CSAGQTDTAYEQYF.

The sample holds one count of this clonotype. The CDR3, as DNA: TGTGCCAGCAGCCCGCAGACAGGGGGCAATGAGCAGTTCTTC. The encoded protein is CASSPQTGGNEQFF. The chain couples TRBV7-2 to TRBJ2-1; TRBD1 matches at 9 bases. V shed 5 bases and J 6 bases; nucleotides not matched to a gene: 5. This CDR3 spans 14 amino acids. CDR1 is SGHTA and CDR2 is FQGNSA in the germline V gene. Looking up the rest from reference TRBV7-2 and TRBJ2-1 gives the full variable domain: GAGVSQSPSNKVTEKGKDVELRCDPISGHTALYWYRQSLGQGLEFLIYFQGNSAPDKSGLPSDRFSAERTGGSVSTLTIQRTQQEDSAVYLCASSPQTGGNEQFFGPGTRLTVL.

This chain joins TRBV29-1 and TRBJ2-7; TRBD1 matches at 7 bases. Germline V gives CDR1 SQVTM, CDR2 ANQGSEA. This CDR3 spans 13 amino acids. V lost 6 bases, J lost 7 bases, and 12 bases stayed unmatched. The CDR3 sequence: CSVQGQYTGEQYF. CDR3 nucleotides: TGCAGCGTGCAGGGACAGTATACGGGGGAGCAGTACTTC.

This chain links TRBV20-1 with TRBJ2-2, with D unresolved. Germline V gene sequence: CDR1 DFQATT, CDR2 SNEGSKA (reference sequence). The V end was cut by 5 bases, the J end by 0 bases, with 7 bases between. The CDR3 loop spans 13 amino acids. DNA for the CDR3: TGCAGTGCTCCGGTTACGAACACCGGGGAGCTGTTTTTT. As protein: CSAPVTNTGELFF.

The CDR3 spells CASSLDRATNEKLFF. Here the CDR3 DNA reads TGTGCCAGCAGCTTAGACAGAGCAACTAATGAAAAACTGTTTTTT. The V gene is TRBV7-2, the J gene TRBJ1-4, with D unclear. The V end lost 1 base, the J end lost 0 bases, and 6 bases lay between the germline ends. Germline V CDR1 and CDR2: SGHTA, FQGNSA. The length of the CDR3 is 15 residues.

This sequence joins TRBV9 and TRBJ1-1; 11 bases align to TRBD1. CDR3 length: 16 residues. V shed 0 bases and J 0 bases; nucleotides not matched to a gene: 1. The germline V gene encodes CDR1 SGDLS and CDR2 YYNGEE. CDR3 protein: CASSVGDRGLNTEAFF. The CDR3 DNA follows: TGTGCCAGCAGCGTAGGGGACAGGGGGTTGAACACTGAAGCTTTCTTT.

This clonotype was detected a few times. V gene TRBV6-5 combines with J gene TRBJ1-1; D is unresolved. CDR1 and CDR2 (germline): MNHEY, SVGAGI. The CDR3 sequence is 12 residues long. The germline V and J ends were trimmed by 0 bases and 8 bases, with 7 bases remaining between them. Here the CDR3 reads CASSYSATEAFF. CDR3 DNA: TGTGCCAGCAGTTACTCAGCCACAGAAGCTTTCTTT.